Below, 31 T cell receptor beta chains from the same sample are listed, as sequenced in a study of T cells in Graves' hyperthyroidism and ophthalmopathy. The CDR3 regions of TCR beta were amplified from RNA transcripts. Primed by the HTBI set, a first-round RT-PCR was run on the TCR CDR3. One entry per CDR3 protein, called by TCRdb with MiXCR from the multiplex PCR reads. The sample has approximately 610,000 distinct CDR3 sequences; roughly 15% are singletons. The sample taken for sequencing was blood. All receptors derive from a woman between 40 and 50 years old with Graves' ophthalmopathy.

Ten or more counts support this clonotype. The CDR3 protein is CASSPSTSSDTGELFF. The CDR3 DNA is TGTGCCAGCAGCCCTTCGACTAGCTCCGACACCGGGGAGCTGTTTTTT. The chain has TRBV7-2 and TRBJ2-2, with 7 bases identical to TRBD2. V was clipped by 5 bases and J by 3 bases; unmatched bases: 9. The CDR3 is made up of 16 amino acids. CDR1 and CDR2 (germline): SGHTA, FQGNSA.

This rearrangement joins TRBV20-1 to TRBJ1-5; 11 nucleotides align to TRBD1. The V gene end was trimmed by 6 bases and the J gene end by 1 base; junction bases not matched to a gene: 11. The CDR3 totals 17 residues. CDR1 and CDR2 (germline): DFQATT, SNEGSKA (reference sequence). The DNA of the CDR3 is TGCAGTGCCCCTCGGGACAGGGGGTCGGTGAGCAATCAGCCCCAGCATTTT. It encodes CSAPRDRGSVSNQPQHF.

This clonotype showed up many times. This chain connects TRBV12-3 or TRBV12-4 to TRBJ1-1; TRBD1 might be the D (6 bases). Trimming pared 3 bases from V and 10 bases from J, leaving 15 bases between. This CDR3 is built from 13 residues. The chain's CDR3 is CASSLDAGERAFF. The CDR3 nucleotides are TGTGCCAGCAGTTTGGATGCAGGGGAGAGAGCTTTCTTT.

This clonotype was counted ten times or more. The chain carries TRBV28 and TRBJ2-7, with D possibly being TRBD1 (6 bases). Germline V gene sequence: CDR1 MDHEN, CDR2 SYDVKM. V lost 7 bases and J lost 0, with 22 bases in between. The CDR3 is 17 residues long. CDR3 in amino acids: CASTPRALTGSSYEQYF. In nucleotides, the CDR3 is TGTGCCAGCACCCCTCGGGCACTGACAGGCAGCTCCTACGAGCAGTACTTC.

This clonotype was counted at least ten times. The chain links TRBV19 to TRBJ2-7, with D perhaps matching TRBD1 or TRBD2 (5 bases each). Germline CDR1 reads LNHDA; CDR2 reads SQIVND (reference sequence). This CDR3 region has 14 residues. Trimming cost V 6 bases and J 0 bases, with 12 bases left between them. DNA of the CDR3: TGTGCCAGTAGGGGTCCCGGGACCTCCTACGAGCAGTACTTC. Protein: CASRGPGTSYEQYF.

This clonotype was seen many times. This chain uses TRBV7-2 with TRBJ1-1; D is unresolved. The germline V gene has CDR1 SGHTA and CDR2 FQGNSA. Trimming took off 1 base at V and 1 base at J, with 7 bases between the two ends. The CDR3 extends over 14 amino acids. CDR3 bases: TGTGCCAGCAGCTTAGGTTCAGCGAACACTGAAGCTTTCTTT. Its translation: CASSLGSANTEAFF.

At least ten counts were recorded for this clonotype. J is TRBJ2-7 and V is TRBV6-5; 9 nucleotides align to TRBD1. Germline V gene lookup returns CDR1 MNHEY and CDR2 SVGAGI. The CDR3 is made up of 14 amino acids. V lost 5 bases, J lost 2 bases, and 4 bases stayed unmatched. CDR3 protein: CASSPWTGAYEQYF. The CDR3 bases are TGTGCCAGCAGTCCCTGGACAGGGGCCTACGAGCAGTACTTC.

This clonotype was seen ten or more times. J is TRBJ2-7 and V is TRBV12-3 or TRBV12-4; 7 bases are a match to TRBD2. Trimming took 5 bases from V and 2 from J; bases not matched to a gene: 12. This CDR3 region has 16 residues. The CDR3 region is CASSADRDYPPYEQYF. The DNA for the CDR3 is TGTGCCAGCAGTGCCGACCGGGACTACCCTCCCTACGAGCAGTACTTC.

This clonotype was recorded a few times. The chain is built from TRBV20-1 and TRBJ1-5; possibly TRBD1 for D (6 bases). Germline V gene lookup returns CDR1 DFQATT and CDR2 SNEGSKA (reference sequence). This CDR3 is built from 15 residues. The V end lost 0 bases, the J end lost 7 bases, and 16 bases lay between the germline ends. The CDR3 coding sequence is TGCAGTGCTAGAGATTGGGGCCAGGGGAACCAGCCCCAGCATTTT. Translated: CSARDWGQGNQPQHF.

This clonotype was observed a few times. As DNA, the CDR3 is TGTGCCAGCAGCTTAGTACAGGGGGCCGGGTCGCTGTTTTTT. This encodes CASSLVQGAGSLFF. This chain joins TRBV7-6 and TRBJ2-2, with 9 bases matching TRBD1. J was trimmed by 13 bases and V by 1 base; bases with no gene match: 7. The germline gives CDR1 SGHVS, CDR2 FNYEAQ. The CDR3 runs to 14 residues.

This sequence joins TRBV5-1 and TRBJ2-7; TRBD1 matches 7 bases. Germline lookup yields CDR1 SGHRS and CDR2 YFSETQ. The CDR3 length is 13 residues. With 3 bases clipped from V and 3 bases from J, the junction kept 3 bases outside the gene matches. The CDR3 loop is CASSYRGHYEQYF. CDR3 coding DNA: TGCGCCAGCAGCTACAGGGGTCACTACGAGCAGTACTTC.

The table lists this clonotype with many counts. This chain joins TRBV28 and TRBJ2-4; tentative D call: TRBD1 (6 bases). This CDR3 region has 16 residues. V was pared by 4 bases and J by 0 bases, with 13 bases between. Germline V gene sequence: CDR1 MDHEN, CDR2 SYDVKM. Here the CDR3 DNA reads TGTGCCAGCAGTTCCACGGGACACTTAGCCAAAAACATTCAGTACTTC. Translated, it gives CASSSTGHLAKNIQYF.

This clonotype was seen repeatedly, ten times or more. V and J are TRBV20-1 and TRBJ1-5; 8 nucleotides line up with TRBD1. The V and J ends lost 3 bases and 9 bases, in that order; junction bases with no gene match: 7. CDR1 is DFQATT, CDR2 SNEGSKA, per germline (reference sequence). CDR3 length equals 13 residues. In DNA, the CDR3 is TGCAGTGCTAGCCCCCCAGGGGGCGTGCCCCAGCATTTT. Protein: CSASPPGGVPQHF.

This clonotype was seen at least ten times. The V and J genes are TRBV27 and TRBJ2-7; D not certain. The V end was cut by 2 bases, the J end by 7 bases, with 9 bases between. CDR1 is MNHEY, CDR2 SMNVEV, per germline (reference sequence). This CDR3 contains 12 residues. The CDR3 is CASSLIGREQYF. The CDR3 DNA follows: TGTGCCAGCAGTTTAATCGGCAGAGAGCAGTACTTC.

This clonotype showed up many times. The genes are TRBV28 and TRBJ2-7; D perhaps matches TRBD1 (6 bases). Trimming took 5 bases from V and 3 from J, leaving 20 bases between them. Per the germline V gene, CDR1 is MDHEN and CDR2 is SYDVKM. The CDR3 runs 16 residues. CDR3 sequence reads: CASSQLTGQGFYEQYF. Written as DNA, the CDR3 is TGTGCCAGCAGTCAGCTCACGGGACAAGGGTTCTACGAGCAGTACTTC.

This clonotype was counted between two and nine times. The chain joins TRBV10-3 to TRBJ2-5, with TRBD2 as a possible D gene (6 bases). The CDR3 covers 14 residues. Trimming removed 2 bases from V and 7 bases from J, with 14 bases in between. Germline V gives CDR1 ENHRY, CDR2 SYGVKD. DNA of the CDR3: TGTGCCATCAGTGAGGGCGGGACGAATCCGACCCAGTACTTC. Protein sequence: CAISEGGTNPTQYF.

There are many counts of this clonotype. CDR3 region: CASNLGQGPYEQYF. Written as DNA, the CDR3 is TGCGCCAGCAACCTGGGACAGGGACCCTACGAGCAGTACTTC. This chain connects TRBV5-1 to TRBJ2-7, with 9 bases matching TRBD1. J gave up 2 bases and V 6 bases, and 6 bases lay outside the gene matches. Germline V gene sequence: CDR1 SGHRS, CDR2 YFSETQ. The CDR3 has 14 residues.

This clonotype was found many times. Its ends do not fully match the called genes, so a read error is possible. V is TRBV19 and J is TRBJ1-1, with D possibly being TRBD1 (5 bases). Germline V CDR1 and CDR2: LNHDA, SQIVND (reference sequence). This CDR3 comprises 14 residues. For the CDR3, the DNA is TGTGCCAGTAGTGTAGAGGGGCGCTCCCCTGAAGCTTTCTTT. Protein product: CASSVEGRSPEAFF.

This chain uses TRBV18 with TRBJ2-3; 10 nucleotides match TRBD1. The CDR3 runs to 15 residues. Germline V gene data show CDR1 as KGHSH and CDR2 as LQKENI. The V and J ends lost 3 bases and 5 bases, in that order; junction bases with no gene match: 5. Written as DNA, the CDR3 is TGTGCCAGCTCACCCCCGACAGGGGGCGAAGATACGCAGTATTTT. Translating it yields CASSPPTGGEDTQYF.

There are many counts of this clonotype. V usage is TRBV11-3 and J usage is TRBJ1-1; D uncertain. The V end was cut by 5 bases, the J end by 4 bases, with 11 bases between. Germline V gives CDR1 SGHNT, CDR2 YENEEA. The CDR3 contains 13 residues. CDR3 DNA sequence: TGTGCCAGCAGCCCTCAGGCGGCCACTGAAGCTTTCTTT. Residues: CASSPQAATEAFF.

This clonotype was detected ten times or more. The rearrangement links TRBV20-1 to TRBJ2-7; 9 positions agree with TRBD1. The length of the CDR3 is 15 residues. Trimming at V came to 1 base and at J to 5 bases, leaving 9 bases not matched to a gene. CDR1 is DFQATT and CDR2 is SNEGSKA in the germline V gene (reference sequence). The DNA of the CDR3 is TGCAGTGCTAGAGGACGCCGGGGACAGGGTCACGAGCAGTACTTC. It yields the protein CSARGRRGQGHEQYF.

This clonotype was counted a few times. The J gene is TRBJ2-5, the V gene TRBV20-1; D unresolved. V was shortened by 3 bases and J by 3 bases, with 8 bases between the two germline ends. The CDR3 runs to 12 residues. Germline V gives CDR1 DFQATT, CDR2 SNEGSKA (reference sequence). The CDR3 nucleotides read TGCAGTGCTAGGACTCCTGAAGAGACCCAGTACTTC. Residues: CSARTPEETQYF.

This clonotype came up many times. The CDR3 loop reads CSARDRKGAGETQYF. In DNA form, the CDR3 reads TGCAGTGCTAGAGATAGGAAGGGGGCTGGGGAGACCCAGTACTTC. The chain carries TRBV20-1 and TRBJ2-5; 7 bases align to TRBD1. The CDR3 contains 15 residues. V shed 0 bases, J shed 5 bases, and the junction held 9 bases outside the gene matches. Germline CDR1 DFQATT, CDR2 SNEGSKA (reference sequence).

The chain uses TRBV3-1 and TRBJ1-1, with a weak D call TRBD1 (6 bases). This CDR3 comprises 14 residues. Germline V gene sequence: CDR1 LGHDT, CDR2 YNNKEL (reference sequence). The ends were cut back, 0 bases at V and 8 bases at J, with 13 bases in the middle. CDR3: CASSQDEGTTEAFF. Written as DNA, the CDR3 is TGTGCCAGCAGCCAAGATGAAGGGACAACCGAAGCTTTCTTT.

The table lists this clonotype with many counts. The chain is built from TRBV6-2 or TRBV6-3 and TRBJ2-7, with 11 bases lining up with TRBD1. The trim removed 5 bases at V and 3 bases at J, leaving 9 bases unmatched. Germline CDR1 MNHEY, CDR2 SVGEGT. There are 16 residues in the CDR3. DNA for the CDR3: TGTGCCAGCAGTCGCGAAGGGGGGACAGGGGGCTACGAGCAGTACTTC. Amino acid sequence: CASSREGGTGGYEQYF.

This clonotype was detected many times. This chain connects TRBV24-1 to TRBJ1-1; no reliable D call. V gave up 4 bases and J gave up 3 bases, with 8 bases separating them. The CDR3 consists of 13 residues. CDR1 KGHDR and CDR2 SFDVKD come from the germline V gene. CDR3 in amino acids: CATSDAWDTEAFF. DNA of the CDR3: TGTGCCACCAGTGACGCATGGGACACTGAAGCTTTCTTT.

This clonotype was seen many times. This chain joins TRBV7-2 and TRBJ1-1; D is undetermined. The V gene lost 2 bases and the J gene lost 7 bases, with 5 bases spanning the gap. Germline CDR1 is SGHTA and CDR2 is FQGNSA. This CDR3 is 11 amino acids long. The CDR3 reads CASSLQFEAFF. The CDR3 coding sequence is TGTGCCAGCAGCTTACAATTTGAAGCTTTCTTT. The complete variable domain, with remaining parts taken from reference TRBV7-2 and TRBJ1-1, reads GAGVSQSPSNKVTEKGKDVELRCDPISGHTALYWYRQSLGQGLEFLIYFQGNSAPDKSGLPSDRFSAERTGGSVSTLTIQRTQQEDSAVYLCASSLQFEAFFGQGTRLTVV.

This clonotype was counted ten times or more. The rearrangement uses TRBV6-2 or TRBV6-3 and TRBJ1-5; D not resolved. The CDR3 covers 14 residues. Germline CDR1 is MNHEY and CDR2 is SVGEGT. Trimming stripped 6 bases from V and 1 base from J, with 10 bases between. Written as DNA, the CDR3 is TGTGCCAGCAGATTGCCGGGCAGCAATCAGCCCCAGCATTTT. Translated, it gives CASRLPGSNQPQHF.

The rearrangement joins TRBV12-3 or TRBV12-4 to TRBJ2-7; 10 bases line up with TRBD2. Trimming removed 5 bases from V and 0 bases from J; junction bases left unmatched: 7. This CDR3 comprises 16 residues. In nucleotides, the CDR3 is TGTGCCAGCAGTCAGGGGACTAGCGATAGCTCCTACGAGCAGTACTTC. Protein: CASSQGTSDSSYEQYF.

The chain recombines TRBV6-4 with TRBJ2-7; a weak D match, TRBD2 (6 bases). The CDR3 has 12 residues. Germline V gene sequence: CDR1 MRHNA, CDR2 SNTAGT. V lost 5 bases, J lost 6 bases, and 11 bases lay in between. CDR3 nucleotides: TGTGCCAGCAGTCCGGTTAGCGGCGAGCAGTACTTC. As protein: CASSPVSGEQYF.

The table lists this clonotype with many counts. V and J are TRBV5-1 and TRBJ2-7; a weak D match, TRBD2 (5 bases). Germline-derived CDR1 and CDR2 are SGHRS and YFSETQ. There are 14 residues in the CDR3. The V and J ends lost 4 bases and 4 bases respectively, with 15 bases between them. In DNA form, the CDR3 reads TGCGCCAGCAGCCCGGGATTGTATGGATACGAGCAGTACTTC. Its translation is CASSPGLYGYEQYF.